What follows are 29 T cell receptor beta chains derived from one specimen sequenced in a study of control samples from healthy donors and cancer patients (dated by TCRdb to about 2020). Library preparation used the immunoSEQ multiplex PCR assay. The clones in this table, taken by TCRdb from immuneACCESS, are in-frame only. Not every clone is retained; where verified, under half of the shortfall comes from an unresolved V gene, and the cause of the rest is unknown. The sample data list over 100,000 clones, and about 93% of these were observed just once. The ten most abundant clones make up about 2.3% of the sample. Sequencing used blood. Receptors originate from a man in his forties in good health.

V usage is TRBV7-3 and J usage is TRBJ2-1; 13 bases map to TRBD2. This CDR3 comprises 17 residues. Germline V gene data show CDR1 as SGHTA and CDR2 as FQGTGA. V was pared by 5 bases and J by 6 bases, with 10 bases of the junction left unmatched. This chain's CDR3 is CASSPGPLAGGRNEQFF. In DNA form, the CDR3 reads TGTGCCAGCAGCCCTGGCCCACTAGCGGGGGGGCGCAATGAGCAGTTCTTC.

The rearrangement joins TRBV7-9 to TRBJ1-4, with 8 bases lining up with TRBD1. This CDR3 contains 14 residues. V trimming: 5 bases; J trimming: 2 bases; junction bases outside the gene matches: 1. Germline V lookup: CDR1 SEHNR, CDR2 FQNEAQ (reference sequence). The CDR3 loop reads CASSRQGTNEKLFF. CDR3 nucleotides: TGTGCCAGCAGCAGACAGGGGACTAATGAAAAACTGTTTTTT.

The chain combines TRBV30 with TRBJ2-5; D is undetermined. The germline CDR1 and CDR2 sequences are GTSNPN and SVGIG (reference sequence). CDR3 size: 14 residues. Trimming stripped 2 bases from V and 2 bases from J, with 12 bases between. As DNA, the CDR3 is TGTGCCTGGAGTAAAGCCGGGTTTCAAGAGACCCAGTACTTC. Amino acids: CAWSKAGFQETQYF. The full variable domain, completed using reference TRBV30 and TRBJ2-5, is SQTIHQWPATLVQPVGSPLSLECTVEGTSNPNLYWYRQAAGRGLQLLFYSVGIGQISSEVPQNLSASRPQDRQFILSSKKLLLSDSGFYLCAWSKAGFQETQYFGPGTRLLVL.

The chain joins TRBV24-1 to TRBJ1-2; unclear D gene. The germline V gene has CDR1 KGHDR and CDR2 SFDVKD. Trimming removed 2 bases from V and 7 bases from J, with 13 bases in between. This CDR3 spans 14 amino acids. The CDR3 region has the DNA TGTGCCACCAGTGATTCCTTTGGGAGCTCTGGCTACACCTTC. Its translation is CATSDSFGSSGYTF.

The chain recombines TRBV6-8 with TRBJ2-1; 11 bases line up with TRBD2. CDR3 length: 16 amino acids. CDR1 and CDR2 from the germline V gene are MNHGY and SAAAGT. V was pared by 6 bases and J by 2 bases, with 6 bases of the junction left unmatched. For the CDR3, the DNA is TGTGCCAGCAGACCCCGACTAGCGGGGCCCTACAATGAGCAGTTCTTC. Encoded protein: CASRPRLAGPYNEQFF.

The V call is TRBV30, the J call TRBJ1-3; 7 bases align to TRBD1. CDR3 length: 15 residues. V was clipped by 3 bases and J by 0 bases; unmatched bases: 5. The germline V gene has CDR1 GTSNPN and CDR2 SVGIG (reference sequence). CDR3 residues: CAWSRAGGSGNTIYF. The CDR3 coding sequence is TGTGCCTGGAGCCGCGCAGGGGGCTCTGGAAACACCATATATTTT.

The rearrangement joins TRBV10-2 to TRBJ2-1; perhaps TRBD2 as D (5 bases). Per the germline V gene, CDR1 is WSHSY and CDR2 is SAAADI. V was trimmed by 5 bases and J by 7 bases, leaving 12 bases between them. This CDR3 has 13 residues. CDR3 sequence: CASSKDRRNEQFF. The CDR3 DNA sequence: TGCGCCAGCAGTAAGGATAGGAGGAATGAGCAGTTCTTC.

V and J are TRBV5-8 and TRBJ1-6, with 9 bases fitting TRBD1. The germline CDR1 and CDR2 sequences are SGHTS and YDEGEE. This CDR3 contains 16 residues. V gave up 3 bases and J gave up 6 bases; unmatched junction bases: 7. In DNA form, the CDR3 reads TGTGCCAGCAGCTCGAACAGGGGGCTTCGTAATTCACCCCTCCACTTT. As protein: CASSSNRGLRNSPLHF. Supplemented by reference TRBV5-8 and TRBJ1-6, the full variable domain reads EAGVTQSPTHLIKTRGQQATLRCSPISGHTSVYWYQQALGLGLQFLLWYDEGEERNRGNFPPRFSGRQFPNYSSELNVNALELEDSALYLCASSSNRGLRNSPLHFGNGTRLTVT.

The chain couples TRBV5-5 to TRBJ1-5; D not resolved. CDR3 length: 14 residues. Germline-derived CDR1 and CDR2 are SGHKS and YYEKEE (reference sequence). Deletions cut 1 base from V and 0 bases from J, with 5 bases between. CDR3 nucleotide sequence: TGTGCCAGCAGCTTGTCGGGTAGCAATCAGCCCCAGCATTTT. Encoded protein: CASSLSGSNQPQHF.

The chain couples TRBV10-1 to TRBJ2-1, with no clear D. Germline V gene data show CDR1 as WNHNN and CDR2 as SYGVQD (reference sequence). V gave up 5 bases and J gave up 11 bases, with 10 bases separating them. The CDR3 is 11 residues long. The CDR3 nucleotides read TGCGCCAGCAGTTCAGGTCAACAGCAGTTCTTC. Translated, it gives CASSSGQQQFF.

This sequence joins TRBV12-3 or TRBV12-4 and TRBJ1-5; D might be TRBD1 (5 bases). This CDR3 spans 13 amino acids. V lost 3 bases and J 9 bases, leaving 12 bases between the germline ends. As DNA, the CDR3 is TGTGCCAGCAGTTTCGTGGGGGGTGGGCCCCAGCATTTT. Translating it yields CASSFVGGGPQHF.

The rearrangement uses TRBV3-1 (or the pseudogene TRBV3-2) and TRBJ2-5, with D perhaps matching TRBD1 (6 bases). Looked up from germline, CDR1 is LGHDT and CDR2 is YNNKEL (reference sequence). The CDR3 contains 14 residues. Trimming left V 2 bases short and J 1 base short, with 8 bases between. The CDR3 DNA reads as TGTGCCAGCAGCCAACGGACAGCCCAAGAGACCCAGTACTTC. Amino acid sequence: CASSQRTAQETQYF.

The chain couples TRBV7-3 to TRBJ1-2, with D unclear. The CDR3 loop spans 13 amino acids. Trimming took off 0 bases at V and 7 bases at J, with 9 bases between the two ends. Germline values: CDR1 SGHTA, CDR2 FQGTGA. CDR3 residues: CASSLTEGIGYTF. CDR3 sequence (DNA): TGTGCCAGCAGCTTAACGGAGGGAATTGGCTACACCTTC.

The chain is built from TRBV29-1 and TRBJ2-2, with D unresolved. CDR1 SQVTM and CDR2 ANQGSEA come from the germline V gene. The ends were cut back, 4 bases at V and 4 bases at J, with 10 bases in the middle. The CDR3 covers 13 residues. The CDR3 region is CSVAPGITGELFF. Here the CDR3 DNA reads TGCAGCGTTGCACCGGGTATCACCGGGGAGCTGTTTTTT.

V gene TRBV2 combines with J gene TRBJ1-3, with a tentative D call TRBD1 (6 bases). The CDR3 runs 14 residues. The germline V and J ends were trimmed by 11 bases and 0 bases, with 14 bases remaining between them. CDR1 and CDR2 from the germline V gene are SNHLY and FYNNEI. CDR3 bases: TGTGCCGGACGGACAGAGAGCTCTGGAAACACCATATATTTT. Translation gives CAGRTESSGNTIYF. Combining the CDR3 with reference TRBV2 and TRBJ1-3 gives the whole variable domain EPEVTQTPSHQVTQMGQEVILRCVPISNHLYFYWYRQILGQKVEFLVSFYNNEISEKSEIFDDQFSVERPDGSNFTLKIRSTKLEDSAMYFCAGRTESSGNTIYFGEGSWLTVV.

This clone came up once. J is TRBJ1-1 and V is TRBV7-2; D call uncertain. The V and J ends lost 5 bases and 7 bases respectively, with 8 bases between them. Looked up from germline, CDR1 is SGHTA and CDR2 is FQGNSA. CDR3 length: 11 amino acids. The CDR3 loop is CASSPAGEAFF. The CDR3 nucleotides read TGTGCCAGCAGCCCTGCGGGTGAAGCTTTCTTT.

The CDR3 spells CASTTSRGQPQHF. DNA for the CDR3: TGTGCCAGCACCACGTCTAGGGGCCAGCCCCAGCATTTT. The rearrangement links TRBV2 to TRBJ1-5; D perhaps matches TRBD1 (5 bases). The V gene lost 7 bases and the J gene lost 7 bases, with 14 bases spanning the gap. CDR3 length: 13 residues. Germline V gene lookup returns CDR1 SNHLY and CDR2 FYNNEI. Full variable domain (missing parts from reference TRBV2 and TRBJ1-5): EPEVTQTPSHQVTQMGQEVILRCVPISNHLYFYWYRQILGQKVEFLVSFYNNEISEKSEIFDDQFSVERPDGSNFTLKIRSTKLEDSAMYFCASTTSRGQPQHFGDGTRLSIL.

The J gene is TRBJ2-2, the V gene TRBV15; perhaps TRBD1 as D (6 bases). The V end was cut by 3 bases, the J end by 7 bases, with 9 bases between. This CDR3 contains 13 residues. Germline CDR1 reads LNHNV; CDR2 reads YYDKDF (reference sequence). CDR3 protein: CATSSGTNGELFF. The DNA for the CDR3 is TGTGCCACCAGCAGCGGGACAAACGGGGAGCTGTTTTTT.

J is TRBJ2-1 and V is TRBV7-2; D remains unclear. V lost 2 bases and J lost 6, with 5 bases in between. The CDR3 is 12 amino acids. Germline V gene lookup returns CDR1 SGHTA and CDR2 FQGNSA. The DNA of the CDR3 is TGTGCCAGCAGCTTACGGCCCAATGAGCAGTTCTTC. It yields the protein CASSLRPNEQFF.

The chain uses TRBV5-6 and TRBJ2-5; D remains unclear. V dropped 4 bases and J dropped 6 bases, with 16 bases sitting between them. Germline-derived CDR1 and CDR2 are SGHDT and YYEEEE. This CDR3 region has 14 residues. This CDR3 reads CASSIPVASQTQYF. CDR3 nucleotides: TGTGCCAGCAGCATCCCGGTGGCCAGCCAGACCCAGTACTTC.

The chain joins TRBV7-6 to TRBJ2-2; possibly TRBD1 for D (7 bases). Germline V gives CDR1 SGHVS, CDR2 FNYEAQ. Trimming cost V 3 bases and J 4 bases, with 12 bases left between them. CDR3 length: 15 residues. The CDR3 DNA sequence: TGTGCCAGCAGCTTGGTGCAGGGGGGCACCGGGGAGCTGTTTTTT. Its protein product is CASSLVQGGTGELFF.

This clone was detected a few times. The rearrangement uses TRBV14 and TRBJ1-1; D is uncertain. This CDR3 contains 16 residues. CDR1 and CDR2 from the germline V gene are SGHDN and FVKESK. V lost 1 base and J lost 0, with 12 bases in between. As DNA, the CDR3 is TGTGCCAGCAGCCAAGTCGTTGTAGCTATGAACACTGAAGCTTTCTTT. This gives the protein CASSQVVVAMNTEAFF.

V and J are TRBV28 and TRBJ2-7; TRBD2 is a possible D gene (6 bases). The germline V and J ends were trimmed by 3 bases and 3 bases, with 15 bases remaining between them. The length of the CDR3 is 15 residues. CDR1 and CDR2 from the germline V gene are MDHEN and SYDVKM. CDR3: CASSLEGQGYYEQYF. CDR3 nucleotides: TGTGCCAGCAGTTTGGAGGGTCAGGGCTACTACGAGCAGTACTTC.

The chain links TRBV13 to TRBJ1-5; 11 bases line up with TRBD1. The trim removed 4 bases at V and 7 bases at J, leaving 3 bases unmatched. The CDR3 length is 14 residues. Germline CDR1 reads PRHDT; CDR2 reads FYEKMQ (reference sequence). The CDR3 DNA reads as TGTGCCAGCAGCTCCGGACAGGGGGCACAGCCCCAGCATTTT. This gives the protein CASSSGQGAQPQHF.

The chain combines TRBV20-1 with TRBJ2-7, with TRBD1 identical over 8 bases. Trimming removed 4 bases from V and 7 bases from J; junction bases left unmatched: 3. The CDR3 length is 11 residues. Germline CDR1 is DFQATT and CDR2 is SNEGSKA (reference sequence). The CDR3 sequence: CSATQGGEQYF. CDR3 in DNA: TGCAGTGCTACACAGGGGGGTGAGCAGTACTTC.

This clone was observed a single time. The gene calls are TRBV5-1 and TRBJ1-2; no firm D call. The CDR3 is made up of 13 amino acids. Germline CDR1 and CDR2: SGHRS and YFSETQ. Trimming cost V 0 bases and J 3 bases, with 6 bases left between them. CDR3 amino acids: CASSLDIDYGYTF. For the CDR3, the DNA is TGCGCCAGCAGCTTGGACATAGACTATGGCTACACCTTC.

V is TRBV3-1 (or the pseudogene TRBV3-2) and J is TRBJ2-2; a possible D gene is TRBD1 (5 bases). Germline V gene data show CDR1 as LGHDT and CDR2 as YNNKEL (reference sequence). Trimming took 4 bases from V and 1 from J, leaving 10 bases between them. This CDR3 is 15 amino acids long. The CDR3 reads CASSPSDKNTGELFF. The CDR3 DNA is TGTGCCAGCAGCCCCTCGGACAAGAACACCGGGGAGCTGTTTTTT.

CDR3 sequence reads: CASSPIFGGELFF. As DNA, the CDR3 is TGTGCCAGCAGCCCCATTTTTGGGGGGGAGCTGTTTTTT. This chain links TRBV9 with TRBJ2-2; no firm D call. This CDR3 is 13 amino acids long. V lost 4 bases, J lost 8 bases, and 12 bases lay in between. Germline V lookup: CDR1 SGDLS, CDR2 YYNGEE. Filled out from reference TRBV9 and TRBJ2-2, the complete variable domain reads DSGVTQTPKHLITATGQRVTLRCSPRSGDLSVYWYQQSLDQGLQFLIQYYNGEERAKGNILERFSAQQFPDLHSELNLSSLELGDSALYFCASSPIFGGELFFGEGSRLTVL.

The CDR3 region is CASSQEGRGISNEKLFF. For the CDR3, the DNA is TGCGCCAGCAGCCAAGAGGGGAGGGGCATTAGTAATGAAAAACTGTTTTTT. This chain links TRBV4-1 with TRBJ1-4, with D maybe TRBD1 (5 bases). CDR1 is MGHRA, CDR2 YSYEKL, per germline. CDR3 size: 17 residues. With 0 bases removed from V and 4 bases from J, the gap between germline ends came to 15 bases.